The sequence of this T cell receptor beta chain was determined in a study of blood T cells in healthy people across ages. Study findings and constraints: Older individuals had lower TCR beta diversity per million T cells (the decline was roughly linear).

The CDR3 has 13 amino acids. J gave up 8 bases and V 4 bases, and 5 bases lay outside the gene matches. Looked up from germline, CDR1 is SGHRS and CDR2 is YFSETQ. Through a sample-barcoded 5' primer and a J-beta primer mix, a second PCR was run for 7 to 11 cycles. Carrying 12 random nucleotides, a template-switch adaptor labeled each individual cDNA molecule. TCRdb processed the 5' RACE reads anew with MiXCR; each CDR3 protein has one entry. This sample has 1 million to 1.2 million distinct CDR3 sequences, with roughly two fifths found just once. A word on this clonotype: Its antigen is unknown.

The sequence came from a man aged 18 to 29 in good health. Sample: blood. The chain joins TRBV5-1 to TRBJ2-1; 8 bases fit TRBD1. The CDR3: CASSGDRSHEQFF. The CDR3 DNA sequence: TGCGCCAGCAGCGGGGACAGGAGCCATGAGCAGTTCTTC.